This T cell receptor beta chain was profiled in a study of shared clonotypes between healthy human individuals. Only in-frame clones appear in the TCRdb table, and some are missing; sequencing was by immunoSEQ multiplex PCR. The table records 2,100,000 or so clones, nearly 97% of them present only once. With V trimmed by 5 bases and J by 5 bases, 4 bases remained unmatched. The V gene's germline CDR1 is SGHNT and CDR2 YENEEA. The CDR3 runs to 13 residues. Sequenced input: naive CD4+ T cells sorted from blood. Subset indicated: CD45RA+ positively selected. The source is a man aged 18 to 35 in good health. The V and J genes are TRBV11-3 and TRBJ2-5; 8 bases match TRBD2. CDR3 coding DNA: TGTGCCAGCAGCGGGACGGGGGGGGAGACCCAGTACTTC. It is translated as CASSGTGGETQYF.